This T cell receptor beta chain was sequenced during a study of blood T cell repertoires in COVID-19. On this clone itself: Other nucleotide sequences in the sample specify the same CDR3.

The assay was immunoSEQ multiplex PCR, and TCRdb's table has in-frame clones only and misses some. The sample consists of about 200,000 clones, roughly nine tenths of them appearing once. V gave up 5 bases and J gave up 5 bases; unmatched junction bases: 9. The germline V gene encodes CDR1 SGHVS and CDR2 FQNEAQ. The CDR3 loop spans 16 amino acids. Source material: PBMCs or T cells enriched from blood (not recorded which). The receptor was isolated from a woman aged 18 to 35 who had recovered from COVID-19. The chain links TRBV7-8 to TRBJ1-6, with TRBD1 identical over 7 bases. Here the CDR3 reads CASSREVGQNNSPLHF. Here the CDR3 DNA reads TGTGCCAGCAGCAGAGAGGTGGGACAGAATAATTCACCCCTCCACTTT.